This is a list of T cell receptor beta chains from one sample in a study of cytomegalovirus exposure and HLA in healthy donors. TCRdb keeps only in-frame clones here, not all; method: immunoSEQ multiplex PCR. The sample holds around 180,000 clones, 75% to 85% seen once. Sequencing input: PBMCs. These receptors were collected from a woman younger than 35 in good health and CMV-seropositive. Both conserved end residues are part of each CDR3. The order of the fields is J gene, clone size, D gene, V gene, CDR3 protein, CDR3 DNA. D genes are given only for firm matches. Size is omitted from some rows. Given values are once, few, many or a class for expanded clones.

J: TRBJ2-7; size: NA; D: NA; V: TRBV18; CDR3: CASSLRDEQYF; DNA: TGTGCCAGCTCTCTGCGGGACGAGCAGTACTTC
J: TRBJ2-7; size: NA; D: NA; V: TRBV6-6; CDR3: CASSYSFGKAYEQYF; DNA: TGTGCCAGCAGTTACAGTTTCGGGAAAGCCTACGAGCAGTACTTC
J: TRBJ2-3; size: NA; D: TRBD2; V: TRBV6-4; CDR3: CASSDSGTSAVDTQYF; DNA: TGTGCCAGCAGTGATTCCGGGACTAGCGCGGTAGATACGCAGTATTTT
J: TRBJ1-2; size: NA; D: TRBD1; V: TRBV27; CDR3: CASSKFRGQGGKNYGYTF; DNA: TGTGCCAGCTCTAAATTCCGGGGACAGGGAGGGAAGAACTATGGCTACACCTTC
J: TRBJ1-6; size: NA; D: NA; V: TRBV30; CDR3: CAGGPGSYNSPLHF; DNA: TGTGCCGGAGGTCCGGGTTCCTATAATTCACCCCTCCACTTT
J: TRBJ2-3; size: once; D: NA; V: TRBV7-9; CDR3: CASSPHRDTQYF; DNA: TGTGCCAGCAGCCCCCACCGGGATACGCAGTATTTT
J: TRBJ2-1; size: NA; D: NA; V: TRBV4-2; CDR3: CASSQDLTAYNEQFF; DNA: TGTGCCAGCAGCCAAGATTTAACAGCCTACAATGAGCAGTTCTTC
J: TRBJ1-2; size: NA; D: TRBD1; V: TRBV15; CDR3: CATSTGQGYGYTF; DNA: TGTGCCACCAGTACGGGACAGGGCTATGGCTACACCTTC
J: TRBJ1-2; size: NA; D: NA; V: TRBV6-5; CDR3: CASSYSAANYGYTF; DNA: TGTGCCAGCAGTTACTCAGCCGCTAACTATGGCTACACCTTC
J: TRBJ1-3; size: NA; D: NA; V: TRBV10-3; CDR3: CAIRRTDGNTIYF; DNA: TGTGCCATCAGGAGGACAGATGGAAACACCATATATTTT
J: TRBJ2-7; size: once; D: TRBD1; V: TRBV5-1; CDR3: CASSFRDTGTGGYEQYF; DNA: TGCGCCAGCAGCTTCCGTGATACCGGGACAGGGGGCTACGAGCAGTACTTC
J: TRBJ2-1; size: NA; D: NA; V: TRBV7-9; CDR3: CASSFSASSSYNEQFF; DNA: TGTGCCAGCAGCTTTAGTGCTAGCAGCTCCTACAATGAGCAGTTCTTC
J: TRBJ2-1; size: NA; D: TRBD1; V: TRBV5-1; CDR3: CASSLEGQGHNEQFF; DNA: TGCGCCAGCAGCTTGGAGGGACAGGGTCACAATGAGCAGTTCTTC
J: TRBJ2-7; size: NA; D: TRBD1; V: TRBV2; CDR3: CASSSPDRGFYEQYF; DNA: TGTGCCAGCAGTTCACCGGACAGGGGGTTCTACGAGCAGTACTTC
J: TRBJ2-2; size: NA; D: TRBD1; V: TRBV14; CDR3: CASSPHRGRTGELFF; DNA: TGTGCCAGCAGCCCCCACAGGGGTAGGACCGGGGAGCTGTTTTTT
J: TRBJ2-2; size: NA; D: TRBD1; V: TRBV7-3; CDR3: CASSSGTEIAGELFF; DNA: TGTGCCAGCAGCTCCGGGACAGAAATCGCCGGGGAGCTGTTTTTT
J: TRBJ2-1; size: NA; D: NA; V: TRBV2; CDR3: CASLNEGTSSYNEQFF; DNA: TGTGCCAGCTTGAATGAGGGGACAAGCTCCTACAATGAGCAGTTCTTC
J: TRBJ2-5; size: NA; D: NA; V: TRBV7-7; CDR3: CASSLFGGKETQYF; DNA: TGTGCTAGCAGCTTATTTGGGGGGAAAGAGACCCAGTACTTC
J: TRBJ2-2; size: NA; D: TRBD1; V: TRBV19; CDR3: CASSGTGGPGELFF; DNA: TGTGCCAGTAGCGGGACAGGGGGACCGGGGGAGCTGTTTTTT
J: TRBJ1-2; size: NA; D: NA; V: TRBV11-2; CDR3: CASSLIAGIYGYTF; DNA: TGTGCCAGCAGCTTAATCGCAGGAATCTATGGCTACACCTTC
J: TRBJ1-6; size: once; D: NA; V: TRBV2; CDR3: CASSEALSSGGPLHF; DNA: TGTGCCAGCAGTGAAGCGCTTAGTTCCGGGGGGCCCCTCCACTTT
J: TRBJ1-5; size: once; D: NA; V: TRBV7-2; CDR3: CASSLGGGGQPQHF; DNA: TGTGCCAGCAGCTTAGGCGGGGGGGGTCAGCCCCAGCATTTT
J: TRBJ1-5; size: NA; D: TRBD1; V: TRBV5-6; CDR3: CASSRGQFNQPQHF; DNA: TGTGCCAGCAGCAGGGGACAGTTCAATCAGCCCCAGCATTTT
J: TRBJ1-1; size: once; D: TRBD1; V: TRBV10-3; CDR3: CAISGQGGLNTEAFF; DNA: TGTGCCATCAGCGGACAGGGCGGCTTGAACACTGAAGCTTTCTTT
J: TRBJ1-3; size: NA; D: NA; V: TRBV19; CDR3: CASSMGRIGNTIYF; DNA: TGTGCCAGTAGTATGGGCAGAATTGGAAACACCATATATTTT
J: TRBJ1-2; size: NA; D: TRBD1; V: TRBV6-1; CDR3: CASSSWDREGGYTF; DNA: TGTGCCAGCAGTTCCTGGGACAGGGAGGGGGGCTACACCTTC
J: TRBJ2-3; size: NA; D: TRBD2; V: TRBV15; CDR3: CATSSGRSGAVGLDTQYF; DNA: TGTGCCACCAGCAGCGGGCGGAGCGGGGCGGTCGGATTAGATACGCAGTATTTT
J: TRBJ2-7; size: NA; D: TRBD1; V: TRBV6-5; CDR3: CASRETGFPPGEQYF; DNA: TGTGCCAGCAGAGAGACAGGGTTCCCTCCGGGCGAGCAGTACTTC
J: TRBJ2-5; size: NA; D: TRBD2; V: TRBV4-1; CDR3: CASSQGGGGGAQETQYF; DNA: TGCGCCAGCAGCCAAGGCGGGGGCGGGGGGGCCCAAGAGACCCAGTACTTC
J: TRBJ1-2; size: NA; D: NA; V: TRBV7-9; CDR3: CASSLNGGYTF; DNA: TGTGCCAGCAGCTTAAACGGGGGCTACACCTTC
J: TRBJ1-4; size: few; D: NA; V: TRBV5-1; CDR3: CASSLAGDGEKLFF; DNA: TGCGCCAGCAGCTTGGCGGGGGATGGGGAAAAACTGTTTTTT